This T cell receptor beta chain was sequenced for a study of spatial heterogeneity in lung cancer. Study-wide context: A consistent excess of beta-chain over alpha-chain sequences was detected. The library had UMIs, and each TCR and UMI pair averaged more than ten raw reads.

Individual TCR cDNA molecules each bore their own unique molecular identifier. TCRdb reprocessed the 5' RACE reads via MiXCR and lists one record per CDR3 protein. Altogether about 7,500 distinct CDR3 sequences are present, about 4.2% being singletons, with the ten largest covering roughly 25%. Within the sample, this clonotype is medium-sized (0.01 to 0.1%). Time point specified: sample taken at primary tumor resection. The sequenced material consisted of unsorted whole RNA from tumor, nontumor lung or frozen PBMC. Untreated early-stage non-small cell lung cancer patients, about 70 in total, were the donors. Germline loops: CDR1 SGHTA, CDR2 FQGNSA. Trimming cost V 1 base and J 2 bases, with 10 bases left between them. The CDR3 spans 15 residues.

V usage is TRBV7-2 and J usage is TRBJ2-3, with D perhaps matching TRBD2 (5 bases). The sample in question was normal lung tissue next to the tumor, obtained at surgery. This TCR was sampled from a female donor with early-stage non-small cell lung cancer. The DNA of the CDR3 is TGTGCCAGCAGCTTAGGCCGGGGTTTCACAGATACGCAGTATTTT. This encodes CASSLGRGFTDTQYF.